This passage covers 9 T cell receptor beta chains from one sample sequenced in a study of neurological immune-mediated disorders. TCRdb ran MiXCR on the 5' RACE reads and lists one entry per CDR3 protein. The data show some 86,000 distinct CDR3 sequences, roughly 2.6% seen once. The sequenced sample consisted of PBMCs. The receptors shown here come from a woman aged 25 to 39 with multiple sclerosis.

This clonotype was picked up many times. The chain employs TRBV14 and TRBJ2-5; D call uncertain. Per the germline V gene, CDR1 is SGHDN and CDR2 is FVKESK. This CDR3 has 12 residues. The V end was cut by 3 bases, the J end by 4 bases, with 6 bases between. The CDR3 nucleotides are TGTGCCAGCAGCCACCTCCCAGAGACCCAGTACTTC. Its protein is CASSHLPETQYF.

There are many counts of this clonotype. The chain links TRBV20-1 to TRBJ1-1, with 11 bases lining up with TRBD1. Germline V gives CDR1 DFQATT, CDR2 SNEGSKA (reference sequence). The CDR3 length is 16 residues. Losses at the gene ends were 3 bases for V and 4 bases for J; bases not matched to a gene: 10. CDR3 residues: CSASPGTGGQGTEAFF. The DNA of the CDR3 is TGCAGTGCTAGCCCTGGGACAGGGGGTCAGGGCACTGAAGCTTTCTTT.

This clonotype was seen many times. The chain employs TRBV5-1 and TRBJ2-7; the D is unclear. The V gene lost 0 bases and the J gene lost 2 bases, with 6 bases spanning the gap. Germline V gene lookup returns CDR1 SGHRS and CDR2 YFSETQ. The CDR3 covers 13 residues. The CDR3 loop reads CASSLDTTYEQYF. The CDR3 DNA is TGCGCCAGCAGCTTGGACACCACCTACGAGCAGTACTTC.

This clonotype has ten or more counts. The gene calls are TRBV20-1 and TRBJ1-5, with D possibly being TRBD1 (6 bases). The V gene's germline CDR1 is DFQATT and CDR2 SNEGSKA (reference sequence). Trimming left V 3 bases short and J 4 bases short, with 13 bases between. The CDR3 is 14 residues long. The CDR3 coding sequence is TGCAGTGCTAGGAGATCAGGGGCGAATCAGCCCCAGCATTTT. As protein: CSARRSGANQPQHF.

This clonotype occurred many times. The chain couples TRBV20-1 to TRBJ2-5; D is perhaps TRBD1 (6 bases). Trimming removed 5 bases at V and 4 bases at J, with 11 bases between. This CDR3 region has 12 residues. Germline CDR1 and CDR2: DFQATT and SNEGSKA (reference sequence). The CDR3 DNA reads as TGCAGTGCTCCGGAACAGGGAGAGACCCAGTACTTC. Its protein is CSAPEQGETQYF.

In its sample, this clonotype was seen many times. The rearrangement joins TRBV6-2 or TRBV6-3 to TRBJ1-1; D is uncertain. Looked up from germline, CDR1 is MNHEY and CDR2 is SVGEGT. This CDR3 is 14 amino acids long. Trimming pared 5 bases from V and 3 bases from J, leaving 13 bases between. The CDR3 coding sequence is TGTGCCAGCAGTCCGCTAAAACGGGACACTGAAGCTTTCTTT. It specifies CASSPLKRDTEAFF.

This clonotype was detected many times. The chain has TRBV7-9 and TRBJ2-2; D not certain. Germline V CDR1 and CDR2: SEHNR, FQNEAQ (reference sequence). V lost 3 bases and J 8 bases, leaving 13 bases between the germline ends. The CDR3 covers 14 residues. The CDR3 region is CASSFVLAIGELFF. The CDR3 DNA is TGTGCCAGCAGCTTCGTACTGGCGATAGGGGAGCTGTTTTTT.

This clonotype occurred many times. V is TRBV5-1 and J is TRBJ2-3; 9 bases fit TRBD2. This CDR3 is 16 amino acids long. V was clipped by 4 bases and J by 2 bases; unmatched bases: 8. Germline-derived CDR1 and CDR2 are SGHRS and YFSETQ. Here the CDR3 DNA reads TGCGCCAGCAGCAGATCTCTAGCGGGAAACACAGATACGCAGTATTTT. Translating it yields CASSRSLAGNTDTQYF.

This clonotype has ten or more counts. V usage is TRBV5-4 and J usage is TRBJ2-1; 12 bases align to TRBD2. Trimming took 4 bases from V and 7 from J; bases not matched to a gene: 3. Germline CDR1 reads SGHNT; CDR2 reads YYREEE (reference sequence). The CDR3 consists of 14 residues. This chain's CDR3 is CASSPGLAGNEQFF. The CDR3 coding sequence is TGTGCCAGCAGCCCCGGACTAGCGGGGAATGAGCAGTTCTTC. Full variable domain (remainder filled in from reference TRBV5-4 and TRBJ2-1): ETGVTQSPTHLIKTRGQQVTLRCSSQSGHNTVSWYQQALGQGPQFIFQYYREEENGRGNFPPRFSGLQFPNYSSELNVNALELDDSALYLCASSPGLAGNEQFFGPGTRLTVL.